These T cell receptor beta chains were read from a single sample in a study of metastatic and nonmetastatic thyroid tumors. TCRdb re-called clones via MiXCR from the PCR reads. There are fewer than 20,000 clones in the sample; approximately 20% occur only once, and about 17% lies in the top ten. The sequencing sample was made of tumor tissue. These receptor sequences come from a female donor with papillary thyroid cancer or a benign thyroid nodule (not recorded which). Some clones in this sample may be carry-over from other donors' samples. The CDR3 runs from the conserved cysteine through the conserved F or W. A D gene is named only where the DNA matches it firmly. A row's size may be missing; if present it is once, few, many or a size class.

CDR3 length,V gene,D gene,clone size,J gene,CDR3 protein,CDR3 DNA
15,TRBV9,-,-,TRBJ2-3,CASSVAGAFTDTQYF,TGTGCCAGCAGCGTAGCGGGGGCCTTCACAGATACGCAGTATTTT
14,TRBV28,-,few,TRBJ2-5,CASSLGIPGETQYF,TGTGCCAGCAGTTTGGGAATCCCGGGCGAGACCCAGTACTTC
13,TRBV5-1,-,many,TRBJ2-1,CASSLAPENEQFF,TGCGCCAGCAGCTTGGCTCCGGAAAATGAGCAGTTCTTC
13,TRBV2,TRBD2,many,TRBJ2-7,CASRSGSSYEQYF,TGTGCCAGCAGGAGCGGGAGTAGTTACGAGCAGTACTTC
18,TRBV6-2/TRBV6-3,-,many,TRBJ2-4,CASLSQTTEASSKNIQYF,TGTGCCAGCCTATCCCAAACAACGGAAGCGTCTTCCAAAAACATTCAGTACTTC
13,TRBV14,-,-,TRBJ1-2,CASSQGGWDGYTF,TGTGCCAGCAGCCAAGGCGGGTGGGATGGCTACACCTTC
14,TRBV10-2,TRBD1,many,TRBJ1-5,CASRAGGVYQPQHF,TGCGCCAGCAGGGCAGGGGGCGTTTATCAGCCCCAGCATTTT
15,TRBV12-3/TRBV12-4,-,many,TRBJ1-1,CASSYTGYENTEAFF,TGTGCCAGCAGTTATACGGGGTACGAAAACACTGAAGCTTTCTTT
14,TRBV5-4,-,-,TRBJ1-2,CASSFRGLNYCYTF,TGTGCCAGCAGCTTTAGAGGGCTTAACTATTGCTACACCTTC
17,TRBV18,TRBD2,many,TRBJ2-3,CASSLGGRYYLADTQYF,TGTGCCAGCTCTCTTGGCGGGAGGTACTACCTGGCAGATACGCAGTATTTT
13,TRBV30,-,few,TRBJ1-2,CAWRQDSRYGYTF,TGTGCCTGGAGGCAGGACAGCCGCTATGGCTACACCTTC
12,TRBV30,-,-,TRBJ2-3,CAWSAVSRTQYF,TGTGCCTGGAGTGCAGTCTCCCGTACGCAGTATTTT
13,TRBV6-1,-,-,TRBJ2-6,CASTPSVTNVLTF,TGTGCCAGCACGCCCTCTGTGACCAACGTCCTGACTTTC
12,TRBV6-5,TRBD2,-,TRBJ2-1,CASSFQREEQFF,TGTGCCAGCAGTTTCCAGCGGGAGGAGCAGTTCTTC
17,TRBV5-4,TRBD2,-,TRBJ2-1,CASSLGMRLAGHNEQFF,TGTGCCAGCAGCTTGGGTATGAGGCTAGCGGGGCACAATGAGCAGTTCTTC
14,TRBV2,-,many,TRBJ2-2,CASSDRGRTGELFF,TGTGCCAGCAGTGACAGGGGGAGGACCGGGGAGCTGTTTTTT
12,TRBV29-1,-,many,TRBJ2-7,CSVARTPYEQYF,TGCAGCGTGGCCAGGACCCCCTACGAGCAGTACTTC
13,TRBV9,-,many,TRBJ1-6,CASSVGGNSPLHF,TGTGCCAGCAGCGTCGGGGGGAATTCACCCCTCCACTTT
14,TRBV13,-,once,TRBJ2-7,CASNRGGSHYEQYF,TGTGCCAGCAATAGGGGCGGTAGCCATTACGAGCAGTACTTC
17,TRBV28,-,few,TRBJ2-7,CASSSSRVARDPYEQYF,TGTGCCAGCAGTTCCTCTCGTGTGGCACGAGACCCCTACGAGCAGTACTTC
17,TRBV20-1,-,many,TRBJ2-2,CSTRGFGAESNTGELFF,TGCAGTACTAGAGGGTTCGGCGCAGAAAGTAACACCGGGGAGCTGTTTTTT
16,TRBV20-1,-,medium-sized,TRBJ2-1,CSATQAQGISYNEQFF,TGCAGTGCCACTCAAGCACAGGGAATCTCCTACAATGAGCAGTTCTTC